Listed below are T cell receptor beta chains from one sample, sequenced in a study of CD8 T cells in Susac syndrome. TCRdb analysed the immunoSEQ multiplex PCR reads with MiXCR anew, one entry per CDR3 protein. The sample includes about 180,000 distinct CDR3 sequences, around 95% of them seen just once. Material for sequencing was CD8+ T cells from PBMCs. The receptors were gathered from a human donor with multiple sclerosis. CDR3s include the opening cysteine and the closing phenylalanine or tryptophan. Fields, in order: V gene, D gene, clone size, J gene, CDR3 DNA, CDR3 protein. A D gene is named only where the DNA matches it firmly. For some rows the clone size is stated as once, few or many, or as a class when expanded; others skip it.

TRBV4-2,NA,NA,TRBJ1-2,TGTGCCAGCAGCATCACTCCTTTTGGGTACTATGGCTACACCTTC,CASSITPFGYYGYTF
TRBV7-3,TRBD1,NA,TRBJ2-3,TGTGCCAGCAGCCCCGACCTGACAGGGATAACAGATACGCAGTATTTT,CASSPDLTGITDTQYF
TRBV7-9,NA,NA,TRBJ2-6,TGTGCCAGCAGCGCCCGGGACACTGGTGCCAACGTCCTGACTTTC,CASSARDTGANVLTF
TRBV7-9,TRBD2,once,TRBJ2-1,TGTGCCACGGCTAGCGGGAGTGGGGATGAGCAGTTCTTC,CATASGSGDEQFF
TRBV7-8,NA,NA,TRBJ2-1,TGTGCCAGCGGCCGATTCCGGGACGGAAGACCGATCTTC,CASGRFRDGRPIF
TRBV10-3,TRBD1,NA,TRBJ1-2,TGTGCCACCGTTGGGGGACAGGTGAACTATGGCTACACCTTC,CATVGGQVNYGYTF
TRBV7-9,TRBD2,NA,TRBJ2-5,TGTGCCAGCAGCCCAAGACTAGCGGGAGGGCCGGAGACCCAGTACTTC,CASSPRLAGGPETQYF
TRBV7-6,NA,once,TRBJ2-2,TGTGCCAGCAGCTTGGCTTATGGGTCCGGGGAGCTGTTTTTT,CASSLAYGSGELFF
TRBV29-1,TRBD1,NA,TRBJ1-3,TGCAGCGGACAGGGAATTGGAAACACCATATATTTT,CSGQGIGNTIYF
TRBV28,NA,NA,TRBJ1-5,TGTGCCAGCAGTTTATTCAAGGACGGTGGCAATCAGCCCCAGCATTTT,CASSLFKDGGNQPQHF
TRBV7-8,TRBD2,NA,TRBJ2-3,TGTGCCAGCAGCTTACAGACTAGCGCAGATACGCAGTATTTT,CASSLQTSADTQYF
TRBV5-1,NA,once,TRBJ2-1,TGCGCCACCTCAAGGGGAGTGGGGATCAATGAGCAGTTCTTC,CATSRGVGINEQFF
TRBV3-1,NA,NA,TRBJ2-2,TGTGCCAGCAGCCAAGGTGGGCCGACCGGGGAGCTGTTTTTT,CASSQGGPTGELFF
TRBV9,NA,NA,TRBJ1-1,TGTGCCAGCAGCGTAGGTTCTGGGAATGCTTTCTTT,CASSVGSGNAFF
TRBV2,NA,NA,TRBJ2-1,TGTGCCAGCAGTGAACACCCAGGGCGCAATGAGCAGTTCTTC,CASSEHPGRNEQFF
TRBV25-1,NA,NA,TRBJ2-3,TGTGCCAGCCCTCCAGATACGCAGTATTTT,CASPPDTQYF
TRBV6-6,TRBD1,NA,TRBJ1-5,TGTGCGACGTGGGACAGGGGTGATCAGCCCCAGCATTTT,CATWDRGDQPQHF
TRBV3-1,TRBD2,NA,TRBJ2-7,TGTGCCAGCAGCCAGTTCACCACTAGCGCCCGAGGCTACGAGCAGTACTTC,CASSQFTTSARGYEQYF
TRBV27,NA,NA,TRBJ2-1,TGTGCCAGCAGTTCCCACGCCAATGAGCAGTTCTTC,CASSSHANEQFF
TRBV30,NA,NA,TRBJ2-3,TGTGCCTGGAGTCCAATTTACACAGATACGCAGTATTTT,CAWSPIYTDTQYF
TRBV10-3,TRBD1,NA,TRBJ2-1,TGTGCCGCCCGGGACAGGGGGTACCATGAGCAGTTCTTC,CAARDRGYHEQFF
TRBV6-1,TRBD1,NA,TRBJ1-1,TGTGCCAGCATAGGACAGGGGCCGTTTCTGGGCACTGAAGCTTTCTTT,CASIGQGPFLGTEAFF
TRBV9,NA,few,TRBJ2-3,TGTGCCAGCTCGGGGCTAGTCACAGATACGCAGTATTTT,CASSGLVTDTQYF
TRBV3-1,TRBD1,NA,TRBJ2-7,TGTGCCAGCAGCCAAGTGGGACAGAACTACTACGAGCAGTACTTC,CASSQVGQNYYEQYF
TRBV7-9,NA,once,TRBJ2-3,TGTGCCAGCAGCTCCCGGGGTAATACGCAGTATTTT,CASSSRGNTQYF
TRBV29-1,TRBD1,NA,TRBJ1-2,TGCAGCGTTGCAGGGACAGGGAGAACTAACTATGGCTACACCTTC,CSVAGTGRTNYGYTF
TRBV20-1,NA,NA,TRBJ2-3,TGCAGTGCTAGTAGCCCCCCCTTGACAGCGACAGATACGCAGTATTTT,CSASSPPLTATDTQYF
TRBV7-9,TRBD1,NA,TRBJ1-5,TGTGCCAGCAGCTCAGGGGGCTGGGGTCAGCCCCAGCATTTT,CASSSGGWGQPQHF
TRBV18,TRBD2,NA,TRBJ2-4,TGTGCCAGCTCACCACCTCAGCGGGAGCATCAGTACTTC,CASSPPQREHQYF
TRBV27,NA,NA,TRBJ2-6,TGTGCCAGCAGCGTGGGTGGGGCCAACGTCCTGACTTTC,CASSVGGANVLTF
TRBV7-2,NA,NA,TRBJ2-5,TGTGCCAGCAGCTTAGGGCCAGCCTTTCAAGAGACCCAGTACTTC,CASSLGPAFQETQYF
TRBV12-3/TRBV12-4,TRBD2,NA,TRBJ2-1,TGTGCCAGCAGCCTCGGGACTAGCGGGGGTTCTAGCTCCTACAATGAGCAGTTCTTC,CASSLGTSGGSSSYNEQFF
TRBV5-1,NA,NA,TRBJ2-2,TGCGCCAGCAGCATGGTCAGCACCGGGGAGCTGTTTTTT,CASSMVSTGELFF
TRBV29-1,TRBD1,few,TRBJ2-7,TGCAGCGTCTTGCCAGGGGGAGACGAGCAGTACTTC,CSVLPGGDEQYF
TRBV14,TRBD2,NA,TRBJ2-3,TGTGCCAGCAGTTCTGGGACTAGCGGGGGGGCAGATACGCAGTATTTT,CASSSGTSGGADTQYF
TRBV15,NA,NA,TRBJ2-7,TGTGCCACCAGCAGAGGTACGGGTCCCTACGAGCAGTACTTC,CATSRGTGPYEQYF
TRBV4-1,TRBD2,NA,TRBJ2-1,TGCGCCAGCAGCCAAGATGGGACTACGGGTGAGCAGTTCTTC,CASSQDGTTGEQFF
TRBV5-6,TRBD1,NA,TRBJ1-2,TGTGCCAGCAGCTTGGAAGGGGGACAGGGCCTTAACTATGGCTACACCTTC,CASSLEGGQGLNYGYTF
TRBV29-1,NA,NA,TRBJ1-1,TGCAGCGTTGAAGATGGGAGGGACACTGAAGCTTTCTTT,CSVEDGRDTEAFF
TRBV18,NA,NA,TRBJ2-5,TGTGCCAGCTCACCTAGGGACGTCGAGACCCAGTACTTC,CASSPRDVETQYF
TRBV9,NA,NA,TRBJ2-1,TGTGCCAGCAGCGCTACCCTTGACGGGAGCTCCTACAATGAGCAGTTCTTC,CASSATLDGSSYNEQFF
TRBV20-1,NA,NA,TRBJ2-7,TGCAGTGCTCCCCCCCCGCCGGGGCAGGTCTCCTCCCCATACTACGAGCAGTACTTC,CSAPPPPGQVSSPYYEQYF
TRBV27,NA,NA,TRBJ1-2,TGTGCCAGCAGCAGGGGAGTTCCGTACTATGGCTACACCTTC,CASSRGVPYYGYTF
TRBV29-1,TRBD2,few,TRBJ2-1,TGCAGCGTTGAGGGACTAGCGGGAGGGCCCTCCTACAATGAGCAGTTCTTC,CSVEGLAGGPSYNEQFF
TRBV20-1,TRBD2,NA,TRBJ2-7,TGCAGTGCTAGAGAGGTAGCGGGCGTTACCTACGAGCAGTACTTC,CSAREVAGVTYEQYF